Listed below are T cell receptor beta chains from one sample, sequenced in a study of Tregs in tolerant kidney transplant recipients. Using immunoSEQ multiplex PCR, the repertoire was profiled, and TCRdb retains in-frame clones only, with some absent. The table shows hundreds of thousands of clones, with around 81% occurring only once. Material: CD4+ T cells from blood. These receptors were obtained from a human donor in good health. Both conserved end residues are part of each CDR3. Expanded clones get a size class; other rows say once, few or many, or leave the size out.

.	TRBV30	TRBJ1-5	CAWSSDRGPSQPQHF
.	TRBV11-3	TRBJ2-2	CASSVSGRSTGELFF
.	TRBV7-9	TRBJ1-4	CASSLQGATNEKLFF
.	TRBV30	TRBJ2-7	CAWSVRFSYEQYF
.	TRBV6-1	TRBJ2-5	CASSERLASLEIQYF
.	TRBV4-2	TRBJ2-5	CASRGQETQETQYF
.	TRBV9	TRBJ1-3	CASSAQGISGNTIYF
.	TRBV7-8	TRBJ2-2	CASSLARGTGVFGGELFF
.	TRBV5-1	TRBJ1-6	CASSLGAPGTGENSPLHF
.	TRBV5-6	TRBJ1-2	CASSFTGGKINYGYTF
once	TRBV10-1	TRBJ2-5	CASSLAGGETQYF
.	TRBV15	TRBJ2-5	CATSRDRGGGNQETQYF
.	TRBV2	TRBJ2-1	CASTQDPPGEYNEQFF
.	TRBV7-7	TRBJ2-2	CASSFTTNTGELFF
.	TRBV7-2	TRBJ2-7	CASSFLFGQTYEQYF
.	TRBV4-3	TRBJ1-4	CASSQGGTAGGEKLFF
.	TRBV18	TRBJ2-7	CASSPVVRGQGTVYEQYF
few	TRBV6-1	TRBJ1-2	CARGEVDYGYTF
.	TRBV6-5	TRBJ2-2	CASSYQSAGNTGELFF
.	TRBV5-6	TRBJ2-7	CASRRTGESSYEQYF
.	TRBV19	TRBJ1-2	CASSFGAAYGYTF
.	TRBV4-1	TRBJ2-1	CASSQNTGADYNEQFF
.	TRBV20-1	TRBJ1-1	CSASGDTEAFF